The present T cell receptor (beta chain) was sequenced within a study of CD8 T cells in ankylosing spondylitis. In TCRdb, the 5' RACE reads were re-called with MiXCR into one record per CDR3 protein. The sample contains 200,000 to 300,000 distinct CDR3 sequences, roughly a tenth of which appear only once. The CDR3 is made up of 14 amino acids. Deletions cut 7 bases from V and 3 bases from J, with 13 bases between. Germline lookup yields CDR1 MNHNS and CDR2 SASEGT. This clonotype was seen ten or more times. The TCR was taken from a male donor with ankylosing spondylitis or in good health (not recorded which). The sequencing input was blood, either unsorted or a sorted T cell fraction (not recorded which). The V call is TRBV6-1, the J call TRBJ1-5; tentative D call: TRBD1 (5 bases). The CDR3 spells CASITGTANQPQHF. CDR3 nucleotide sequence: TGTGCCAGCATCACTGGGACCGCCAATCAGCCCCAGCATTTT.